The 27 T cell receptor beta chains listed next were all sequenced from one sample in a study of T cell changes during pregnancy in multiple sclerosis. The repertoire was sequenced with immunoSEQ multiplex PCR; TCRdb's copy has only in-frame clones and lacks some. There are approximately 45,000 clones in the sample; roughly 90% occur only once, and more than 0.6% lies in the top ten. Sequencing was performed on CD4+ T cells from peripheral blood mononuclear cells, taken in the first trimester of pregnancy. Receptor source: a female donor with multiple sclerosis, enrolled in a pregnancy study.

The chain carries TRBV19 and TRBJ1-1, with a weak D call TRBD1 (6 bases). CDR3 length equals 15 residues. Trimming pared 4 bases from V and 2 bases from J, leaving 14 bases between. Germline V gene data show CDR1 as LNHDA and CDR2 as SQIVND (reference sequence). The CDR3 protein is CASSTTGTSNTEAFF. CDR3 DNA: TGTGCCAGTAGTACCACCGGGACATCAAACACTGAAGCTTTCTTT. Full variable domain (outside the CDR3, taken from reference TRBV19 and TRBJ1-1): DGGITQSPKYLFRKEGQNVTLSCEQNLNHDAMYWYRQDPGQGLRLIYYSQIVNDFQKGDIAEGYSVSREKKESFPLTVTSAQKNPTAFYLCASSTTGTSNTEAFFGQGTRLTVV.

The chain couples TRBV7-5 to TRBJ2-7; no DNA check was done on the table's D call, TRBD2. TRBV7-5 is designated a pseudogene. CDR3 length equals 15 residues. The CDR3 DNA sequence: TGTGCCAGAAGCCCCGTGAAAGCGCACTCCTACGAGCAGTACTTC. Encoded protein: CARSPVKAHSYEQYF.

The chain employs TRBV7-8 and TRBJ2-5; D perhaps matches TRBD2 (6 bases). The germline V and J ends were trimmed by 3 bases and 5 bases, with 16 bases remaining between them. Per germline, CDR1 SGHVS and CDR2 FQNEAQ. CDR3 length equals 15 residues. The CDR3 DNA is TGTGCCAGCAGCTTGAGGTGGCTAGCGAGCGAGACCCAGTACTTC. It is translated as CASSLRWLASETQYF.

The gene calls are TRBV28 and TRBJ2-7, with 7 bases matching TRBD2. This CDR3 contains 15 residues. In germline, CDR1 is MDHEN, CDR2 SYDVKM. V gave up 7 bases and J gave up 2 bases; unmatched junction bases: 11. The CDR3 sequence is CASTRGGGRTYEQYF. As DNA, the CDR3 is TGTGCCAGCACCCGGGGCGGCGGGAGAACCTACGAGCAGTACTTC. The whole variable domain, remainder taken from reference TRBV28 and TRBJ2-7, is DVKVTQSSRYLVKRTGEKVFLECVQDMDHENMFWYRQDPGLGLRLIYFSYDVKMKEKGDIPEGYSVSREKKERFSLILESASTNQTSMYLCASTRGGGRTYEQYFGPGTRLTVT.

The chain is built from TRBV7-2 and TRBJ2-1, with a possible D match to TRBD2 (5 bases). The length of the CDR3 is 14 residues. Germline V CDR1 and CDR2: SGHTA, FQGNSA. Trimming stripped 7 bases from V and 6 bases from J, with 16 bases between. CDR3 coding DNA: TGTGCCAGCACCCATACACTAGGGCCCAATGAGCAGTTCTTC. Translation gives CASTHTLGPNEQFF.

J is TRBJ2-7 and V is TRBV6-1, with TRBD2 matching 8 bases. With 2 bases clipped from V and 7 bases from J, the junction kept 10 bases outside the gene matches. CDR1 and CDR2 (germline): MNHNS, SASEGT. This CDR3 has 15 amino acids. In DNA, the CDR3 is TGTGCCAGCAGTGAACGTCCGGGAGGGCCTGAGGAGCAGTACTTC. Its translation is CASSERPGGPEEQYF.

The chain carries TRBV6-1 and TRBJ2-1; the match to TRBD1 covers 8 bases. V was clipped by 4 bases and J by 0 bases; unmatched bases: 8. This CDR3 has 17 residues. The germline CDR1 and CDR2 sequences are MNHNS and SASEGT. The CDR3 sequence is CASSGAGGSSSYNEQFF. The CDR3, as DNA: TGTGCCAGCAGTGGCGCAGGGGGCAGCAGCTCCTACAATGAGCAGTTCTTC.

The chain carries TRBV7-9 and TRBJ1-5, with D perhaps TRBD1 (5 bases). The V gene's germline CDR1 is SEHNR and CDR2 FQNEAQ (reference sequence). The V end lost 7 bases, the J end lost 5 bases, and 15 bases lay between the germline ends. There are 14 residues in the CDR3. CDR3 DNA: TGTGCCAGCACCTGGGGGGGTACCGATCAGCCCCAGCATTTT. Its protein is CASTWGGTDQPQHF.

The chain links TRBV6-6 to TRBJ1-5; 7 bases map to TRBD1. Germline V lookup: CDR1 MNHNY, CDR2 SVGAGI (reference sequence). CDR3 length equals 15 residues. V lost 6 bases to trimming and J lost 0 bases; unmatched junction nucleotides: 5. CDR3 bases: TGTGCCAGCAGGCGCCAGGGGGATAGCAATCAGCCCCAGCATTTT. Protein sequence: CASRRQGDSNQPQHF.

This chain uses TRBV2 with TRBJ2-1; the match to TRBD1 covers 8 bases. Germline V gene sequence: CDR1 SNHLY, CDR2 FYNNEI. Trimming removed 2 bases from V and 2 bases from J; junction bases left unmatched: 5. This CDR3 has 16 amino acids. CDR3 nucleotide sequence: TGTGCCAGCAGTGAAAGGAGCAGGGGGCCCTACAATGAGCAGTTCTTC. Translated: CASSERSRGPYNEQFF.

V gene TRBV5-4 combines with J gene TRBJ2-2; D might be TRBD2 (5 bases). CDR1 and CDR2 from the germline V gene are SGHNT and YYREEE (reference sequence). The CDR3 length is 14 residues. V was shortened by 7 bases and J by 1 base, with 11 bases between the two germline ends. This CDR3 is CASSRVLNTGELFF. DNA of the CDR3: TGTGCCAGCTCGAGGGTTCTGAACACCGGGGAGCTGTTTTTT. Full variable domain (outside the CDR3, taken from reference TRBV5-4 and TRBJ2-2): ETGVTQSPTHLIKTRGQQVTLRCSSQSGHNTVSWYQQALGQGPQFIFQYYREEENGRGNFPPRFSGLQFPNYSSELNVNALELDDSALYLCASSRVLNTGELFFGEGSRLTVL.

The rearrangement links TRBV6-6 to TRBJ1-1; TRBD1 matches 7 bases. V was pared by 4 bases and J by 1 base, with 3 bases of the junction left unmatched. This CDR3 has 14 amino acids. Per germline, CDR1 MNHNY and CDR2 SVGAGI (reference sequence). In DNA form, the CDR3 reads TGTGCCAGCAGTTCCGGGACAGCGAACACTGAAGCTTTCTTT. Protein: CASSSGTANTEAFF.

V and J are TRBV28 and TRBJ2-1, with TRBD1 as a possible D gene (6 bases). The CDR3 contains 13 residues. CDR1 is MDHEN, CDR2 SYDVKM, per germline. Trimming took off 4 bases at V and 4 bases at J, with 8 bases between the two ends. CDR3 loop: CASSSDRYNEQFF. CDR3 sequence (DNA): TGTGCCAGCAGTTCGGACAGATACAATGAGCAGTTCTTC.

The rearrangement joins TRBV5-1 to TRBJ2-7, with 10 nucleotides matching TRBD1. V lost 0 bases and J lost 5; bases outside the gene matches: 5. This CDR3 contains 15 residues. Germline V gene data show CDR1 as SGHRS and CDR2 as YFSETQ. CDR3 protein: CASSLAGQGRNEQYF. The CDR3 DNA is TGCGCCAGCAGCTTGGCGGGACAGGGGAGAAACGAGCAGTACTTC.

V usage is TRBV28 and J usage is TRBJ1-4, with no clear D. Germline-derived CDR1 and CDR2 are MDHEN and SYDVKM. The CDR3 totals 12 residues. V shed 7 bases and J shed 7 bases, with 10 bases lying between them. This CDR3 reads CASKVAAEKLFF. The CDR3 nucleotides read TGTGCCAGCAAGGTCGCGGCTGAAAAACTGTTTTTT.

The chain recombines TRBV13 with TRBJ2-7; the match to TRBD2 covers 11 bases. This CDR3 contains 17 residues. The trim removed 1 base at V and 0 bases at J, leaving 5 bases unmatched. Per the germline V gene, CDR1 is PRHDT and CDR2 is FYEKMQ (reference sequence). This CDR3 reads CASSLALAGGSSYEQYF. Here the CDR3 DNA reads TGTGCCAGCAGCTTAGCCCTAGCGGGAGGATCCTCCTACGAGCAGTACTTC. The complete variable domain, with remaining parts taken from reference TRBV13 and TRBJ2-7, reads AAGVIQSPRHLIKEKRETATLKCYPIPRHDTVYWYQQGPGQDPQFLISFYEKMQSDKGSIPDRFSAQQFSDYHSELNMSSLELGDSALYFCASSLALAGGSSYEQYFGPGTRLTVT.

V usage is TRBV30 and J usage is TRBJ2-3; the match to TRBD2 covers 11 bases. The CDR3 contains 16 residues. J was trimmed by 10 bases and V by 2 bases; bases with no gene match: 14. Germline CDR1 reads GTSNPN; CDR2 reads SVGIG (reference sequence). The chain's CDR3 is CAWSRVAGGPSLAQYF. The CDR3 region has the DNA TGTGCCTGGAGTCGAGTAGCGGGAGGGCCTAGTTTGGCGCAGTATTTT.

The CDR3 sequence is CATQQGPGSGEQFF. The CDR3 nucleotides are TGTGCCACCCAACAGGGTCCCGGGTCTGGTGAGCAGTTCTTC. The chain has TRBV19 and TRBJ2-1; D possibly corresponds to TRBD1 (6 bases). This CDR3 has 14 amino acids. The V end lost 10 bases, the J end lost 9 bases, and 22 bases lay between the germline ends. The germline V gene encodes CDR1 LNHDA and CDR2 SQIVND (reference sequence).

V gene TRBV23-1 combines with J gene TRBJ1-4, with D unclear. TRBV23-1 is identified as an open reading frame with a role that is uncertain. CDR3 length: 17 residues. V lost 0 bases and J lost 4, with 15 bases in between. The CDR3 loop is CASSQSQDKEGNEKLFF. The CDR3 DNA reads TGCGCCAGCAGTCAATCTCAAGACAAAGAGGGTAATGAAAAACTGTTTTTT.

V gene TRBV6-1 combines with J gene TRBJ1-1; 7 nucleotides agree with TRBD1. Germline assignment: CDR1 MNHNS and CDR2 SASEGT. The CDR3 length is 14 residues. V was clipped by 4 bases and J by 4 bases; unmatched bases: 6. The CDR3 protein is CASSVDQGGTEAFF. CDR3 DNA: TGTGCCAGCAGTGTGGATCAGGGGGGCACTGAAGCTTTCTTT.

The chain links TRBV7-3 to TRBJ2-1, with 12 bases lining up with TRBD2. The CDR3 spans 14 residues. The junction had 6 bases not matched to a gene; V was cut back by 8 bases and J by 7 bases. Germline V gives CDR1 SGHTA, CDR2 FQGTGA. The chain's CDR3 is CASASGRAGNEQFF. The CDR3 coding sequence is TGTGCCAGCGCTAGCGGGAGGGCGGGGAATGAGCAGTTCTTC.

A single count supports this clone. This rearrangement joins TRBV5-1 to TRBJ2-1; TRBD2 aligns across 9 bases. J lost 10 bases, V lost 1 base, and 9 bases had no gene match. The CDR3 is 15 amino acids. Germline-derived CDR1 and CDR2 are SGHRS and YFSETQ. The CDR3 DNA follows: TGCGCCAGCAGCTTGAAGGCGGGAGGGCCCTCCGAGCAGTTCTTC. Encoded protein: CASSLKAGGPSEQFF.

V usage is TRBV28 and J usage is TRBJ2-1, with a tentative D call TRBD2 (5 bases). The ends were cut back, 3 bases at V and 7 bases at J, with 13 bases in the middle. This CDR3 has 14 residues. CDR1 and CDR2 from the germline V gene are MDHEN and SYDVKM. The DNA for the CDR3 is TGTGCCAGCAGTTTTGCGGGCGCGTTGAATGAGCAGTTCTTC. This translates into CASSFAGALNEQFF. Together with reference TRBV28 and TRBJ2-1, the CDR3 gives the full variable domain: DVKVTQSSRYLVKRTGEKVFLECVQDMDHENMFWYRQDPGLGLRLIYFSYDVKMKEKGDIPEGYSVSREKKERFSLILESASTNQTSMYLCASSFAGALNEQFFGPGTRLTVL.

This sequence joins TRBV2 and TRBJ1-5, with a weak D call TRBD1 (6 bases). The CDR3 loop spans 16 amino acids. V was shortened by 1 base and J by 8 bases, with 18 bases between the two germline ends. Germline values: CDR1 SNHLY, CDR2 FYNNEI. The CDR3 sequence: CASSEELAGAMEPQHF. The CDR3 nucleotides read TGTGCCAGCAGTGAAGAATTAGCGGGGGCTATGGAGCCCCAGCATTTT.

V and J are TRBV28 and TRBJ1-4; no definite D call. V lost 6 bases and J 7 bases, leaving 9 bases between the germline ends. In germline, CDR1 is MDHEN, CDR2 SYDVKM. The CDR3 length is 12 residues. The CDR3 DNA is TGTGCCAGCAGGGAGAGAGGTGAAAAACTGTTTTTT. Its translation is CASRERGEKLFF.

The V gene is TRBV2, the J gene TRBJ2-2; tentatively, D is TRBD2 (7 bases). Germline-derived CDR1 and CDR2 are SNHLY and FYNNEI. CDR3 length: 15 amino acids. V was clipped by 6 bases and J by 1 base, with 12 bases between them. The DNA of the CDR3 is TGTGCCAGCAGGGAGGGGGGGCGGAACACCGGGGAGCTGTTTTTT. Translation gives CASREGGRNTGELFF.

J is TRBJ1-4 and V is TRBV5-1; no firm D call. The germline V gene encodes CDR1 SGHRS and CDR2 YFSETQ. V shed 1 base and J shed 6 bases, with 10 bases lying between them. The CDR3 has 14 amino acids. The DNA for the CDR3 is TGCGCCAGCAGCTTGACTGGCGGGGATGAAAAACTGTTTTTT. Amino acid sequence: CASSLTGGDEKLFF.